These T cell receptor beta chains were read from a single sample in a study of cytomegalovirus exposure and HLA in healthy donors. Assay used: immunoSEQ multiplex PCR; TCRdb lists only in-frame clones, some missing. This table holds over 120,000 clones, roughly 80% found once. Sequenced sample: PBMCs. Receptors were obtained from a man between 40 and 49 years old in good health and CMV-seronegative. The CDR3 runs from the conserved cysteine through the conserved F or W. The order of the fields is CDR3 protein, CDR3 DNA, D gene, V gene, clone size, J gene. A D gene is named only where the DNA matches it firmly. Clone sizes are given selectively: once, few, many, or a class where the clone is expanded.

cdr3_aa: CASSQGREQPQHF
cdr3_nt: TGTGCCAGCAGCCAAGGGAGGGAACAGCCCCAGCATTTT
d_call: NA
v_call: TRBV14
clone_size: few
j_call: TRBJ1-5

cdr3_aa: CASSAAVGGYTF
cdr3_nt: TGTGCCAGCAGCGCTGCGGTAGGAGGCTACACCTTC
d_call: NA
v_call: TRBV5-6
clone_size: once
j_call: TRBJ1-2

cdr3_aa: CASSPSEETQYF
cdr3_nt: TGTGCCAGTAGTCCCTCCGAAGAGACCCAGTACTTC
d_call: NA
v_call: TRBV19
clone_size: NA
j_call: TRBJ2-5

cdr3_aa: CASSPRDSSYEQYF
cdr3_nt: TGTGCCAGCAGCCCGAGGGACAGCTCCTACGAGCAGTACTTC
d_call: TRBD1
v_call: TRBV9
clone_size: NA
j_call: TRBJ2-7

cdr3_aa: CASSSQGQSNQPQHF
cdr3_nt: TGTGCCAGTAGTTCGCAGGGACAGTCGAATCAGCCCCAGCATTTT
d_call: TRBD1
v_call: TRBV19
clone_size: NA
j_call: TRBJ1-5

cdr3_aa: CASSTRTSGGANEQFF
cdr3_nt: TGTGCCAGCAGCACCCGGACTAGCGGGGGGGCCAATGAGCAGTTCTTC
d_call: TRBD2
v_call: TRBV7-2
clone_size: NA
j_call: TRBJ2-1

cdr3_aa: CASSLDRYEQYF
cdr3_nt: TGCGCCAGCAGCTTGGACCGGTACGAGCAGTACTTC
d_call: NA
v_call: TRBV5-1
clone_size: NA
j_call: TRBJ2-7

cdr3_aa: CASSYLGQGLQPQHF
cdr3_nt: TGTGCCAGCAGTTACCTCGGACAGGGGCTTCAGCCCCAGCATTTT
d_call: TRBD1
v_call: TRBV6-6
clone_size: NA
j_call: TRBJ1-5

cdr3_aa: CASSFLGAGGSSEQYF
cdr3_nt: TGTGCCAGCAGCTTCCTCGGGGCGGGGGGCAGCTCCGAGCAGTACTTC
d_call: TRBD2
v_call: TRBV5-6
clone_size: NA
j_call: TRBJ2-7

cdr3_aa: CASSSTGGETQYF
cdr3_nt: TGTGCCAGTAGTAGTACAGGGGGAGAGACCCAGTACTTC
d_call: TRBD1
v_call: TRBV19
clone_size: NA
j_call: TRBJ2-5

cdr3_aa: CASSFPGAGNTIYF
cdr3_nt: TGTGCCAGCAGTTTCCCAGGGGCAGGAAACACCATATATTTT
d_call: NA
v_call: TRBV28
clone_size: NA
j_call: TRBJ1-3

cdr3_aa: CASSLGGTAAYEQYF
cdr3_nt: TGTGCCAGCAGCTTGGGGGGGACAGCTGCCTACGAGCAGTACTTC
d_call: TRBD1
v_call: TRBV5-6
clone_size: NA
j_call: TRBJ2-7

cdr3_aa: CASSQVGEGDFEETQYF
cdr3_nt: TGTGCCAGCAGCCAAGTTGGGGAGGGGGATTTCGAGGAGACCCAGTACTTC
d_call: NA
v_call: TRBV4-2
clone_size: NA
j_call: TRBJ2-5

cdr3_aa: CASSLFPGNYEQYF
cdr3_nt: TGTGCCAGCAGCCTCTTTCCGGGAAACTACGAGCAGTACTTC
d_call: NA
v_call: TRBV11-3
clone_size: NA
j_call: TRBJ2-7

cdr3_aa: CASSAGGGQFF
cdr3_nt: TGTGCCAGCAGCGCCGGGGGGGGGCAGTTCTTC
d_call: TRBD2
v_call: TRBV13
clone_size: NA
j_call: TRBJ2-1

cdr3_aa: CASSPSQPGFTEAFF
cdr3_nt: TGCGCCAGCAGTCCCTCTCAACCGGGTTTCACTGAAGCTTTCTTT
d_call: NA
v_call: TRBV10-2
clone_size: NA
j_call: TRBJ1-1

cdr3_aa: CASSIRLAGAISTDTQYF
cdr3_nt: TGTGCCAGTAGTATTCGCCTAGCGGGGGCGATAAGCACAGATACGCAGTATTTT
d_call: TRBD2
v_call: TRBV19
clone_size: NA
j_call: TRBJ2-3

cdr3_aa: CASSSSQGLEKLFF
cdr3_nt: TGTGCCAGCAGCTCTAGTCAGGGGCTCGAAAAACTGTTTTTT
d_call: NA
v_call: TRBV27
clone_size: NA
j_call: TRBJ1-4

cdr3_aa: CAISEPRQGATPNEKLFF
cdr3_nt: TGTGCCATCAGTGAGCCTAGACAGGGGGCGACCCCCAATGAAAAACTGTTTTTT
d_call: TRBD1
v_call: TRBV10-3
clone_size: NA
j_call: TRBJ1-4

cdr3_aa: CATSSWTGRKETQYF
cdr3_nt: TGTGCCACCAGCTCTTGGACAGGGAGAAAAGAGACCCAGTACTTC
d_call: TRBD1
v_call: TRBV15
clone_size: NA
j_call: TRBJ2-5

cdr3_aa: CASSSDRVSSYEQYF
cdr3_nt: TGTGCCAGCAGCAGCGACAGGGTGTCTTCCTACGAGCAGTACTTC
d_call: TRBD1
v_call: TRBV11-2
clone_size: NA
j_call: TRBJ2-7

cdr3_aa: CASKQRTGENSPLHF
cdr3_nt: TGTGCCAGCAAACAAAGGACAGGGGAAAATTCACCCCTCCACTTT
d_call: TRBD1
v_call: TRBV2
clone_size: NA
j_call: TRBJ1-6

cdr3_aa: CAISERNSLKAYEQYF
cdr3_nt: TGTGCCATCAGCGAAAGGAATAGCCTTAAGGCCTACGAGCAGTACTTC
d_call: NA
v_call: TRBV10-3
clone_size: NA
j_call: TRBJ2-7

cdr3_aa: CASSKEGPGAYNSPLHF
cdr3_nt: TGCGCCAGCAGCAAAGAAGGTCCCGGGGCCTATAATTCACCCCTCCACTTT
d_call: NA
v_call: TRBV5-1
clone_size: few
j_call: TRBJ1-6

cdr3_aa: CASSQESSTDTQYF
cdr3_nt: TGTGCCAGCAGCCAAGAGAGTAGCACAGATACGCAGTATTTT
d_call: NA
v_call: TRBV14
clone_size: many
j_call: TRBJ2-3

cdr3_aa: CASSSRDRGNTQYF
cdr3_nt: TGTGCCAGCAGCTCTCGAGACAGGGGAAATACGCAGTATTTT
d_call: TRBD1
v_call: TRBV13
clone_size: NA
j_call: TRBJ2-3

cdr3_aa: CASSLRDRTSYEQYF
cdr3_nt: TGTGCCAGCAGTTTAAGGGACAGAACTTCCTACGAGCAGTACTTC
d_call: TRBD1
v_call: TRBV6-5
clone_size: NA
j_call: TRBJ2-7

cdr3_aa: CATSSGDSGNTIYF
cdr3_nt: TGTGCCACCAGCTCGGGGGACTCTGGAAACACCATATATTTT
d_call: NA
v_call: TRBV15
clone_size: once
j_call: TRBJ1-3